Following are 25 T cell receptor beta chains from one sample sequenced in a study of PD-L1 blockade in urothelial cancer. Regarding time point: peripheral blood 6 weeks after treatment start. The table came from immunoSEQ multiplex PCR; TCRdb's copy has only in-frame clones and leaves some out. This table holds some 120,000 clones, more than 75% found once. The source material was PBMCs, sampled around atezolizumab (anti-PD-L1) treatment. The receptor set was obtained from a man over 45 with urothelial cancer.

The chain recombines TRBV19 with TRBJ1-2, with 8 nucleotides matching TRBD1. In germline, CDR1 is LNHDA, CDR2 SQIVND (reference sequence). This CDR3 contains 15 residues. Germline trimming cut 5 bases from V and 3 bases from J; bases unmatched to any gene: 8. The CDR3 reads CASSRLAGGDYGYTF. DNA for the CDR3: TGTGCCAGTAGTCGTCTGGCAGGGGGCGACTATGGCTACACCTTC.

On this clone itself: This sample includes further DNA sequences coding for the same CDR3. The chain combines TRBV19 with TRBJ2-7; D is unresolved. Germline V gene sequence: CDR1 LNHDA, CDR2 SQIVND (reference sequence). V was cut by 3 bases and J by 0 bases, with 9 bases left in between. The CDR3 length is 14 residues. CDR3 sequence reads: CASSITGSSYEQYF. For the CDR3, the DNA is TGTGCCAGTAGTATTACGGGTAGCTCCTACGAGCAGTACTTC.

Here the CDR3 DNA reads TGTGCCAGCTCACCACGAGGGGAGGTCACAGATACGCAGTATTTT. Translated: CASSPRGEVTDTQYF. The V and J genes are TRBV18 and TRBJ2-3, with D possibly matching TRBD2 (6 bases). Germline V lookup: CDR1 KGHSH, CDR2 LQKENI. The V gene lost 1 base and the J gene lost 2 bases, with 10 bases spanning the gap. The CDR3 length is 15 residues.

Written as DNA, the CDR3 is TGTGCCAGCAGTCCCGCACAGGGGGCCAACTATGGCTACACCTTC. Its translation: CASSPAQGANYGYTF. The chain is built from TRBV28 and TRBJ1-2; TRBD1 matches 9 bases. The CDR3 is 15 amino acids. Trimming removed 5 bases from V and 2 bases from J; junction bases left unmatched: 6. Germline-derived CDR1 and CDR2 are MDHEN and SYDVKM.

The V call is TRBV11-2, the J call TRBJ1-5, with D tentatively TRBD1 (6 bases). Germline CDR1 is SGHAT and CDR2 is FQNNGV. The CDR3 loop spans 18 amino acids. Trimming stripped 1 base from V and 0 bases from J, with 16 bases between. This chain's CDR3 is CASSLVSWTADSNQPQHF. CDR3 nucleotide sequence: TGTGCCAGCAGCTTAGTTTCCTGGACAGCTGATAGCAATCAGCCCCAGCATTTT.

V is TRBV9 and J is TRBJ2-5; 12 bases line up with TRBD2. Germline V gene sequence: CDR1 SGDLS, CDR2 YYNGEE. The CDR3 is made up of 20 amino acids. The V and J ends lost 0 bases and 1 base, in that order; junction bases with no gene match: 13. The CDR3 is CASSVAVRTSGNNGQETQYF. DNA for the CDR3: TGTGCCAGCAGCGTAGCTGTTAGGACTAGCGGGAATAATGGCCAAGAGACCCAGTACTTC.

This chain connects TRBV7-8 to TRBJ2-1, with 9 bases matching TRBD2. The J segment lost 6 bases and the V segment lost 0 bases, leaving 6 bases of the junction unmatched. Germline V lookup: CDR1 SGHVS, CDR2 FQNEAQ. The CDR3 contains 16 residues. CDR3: CASSLASAGGGNEQFF. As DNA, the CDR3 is TGTGCCAGCAGCTTAGCGTCTGCGGGAGGGGGCAATGAGCAGTTCTTC.

The CDR3 loop reads CASSEAGNSYNEQFF. The CDR3 nucleotides are TGCGCCAGCAGCGAAGCGGGGAACTCCTACAATGAGCAGTTCTTC. V gene TRBV4-1 combines with J gene TRBJ2-1; TRBD2 aligns across 7 bases. Germline values: CDR1 MGHRA, CDR2 YSYEKL. The CDR3 is 15 residues long. The J segment lost 0 bases and the V segment lost 5 bases, leaving 4 bases of the junction unmatched.

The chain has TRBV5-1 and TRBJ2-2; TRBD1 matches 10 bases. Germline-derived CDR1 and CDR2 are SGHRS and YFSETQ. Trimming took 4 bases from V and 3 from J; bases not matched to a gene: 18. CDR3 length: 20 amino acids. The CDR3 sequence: CASSANQRQGATPHTGELFF. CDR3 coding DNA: TGCGCCAGCAGCGCAAACCAACGACAGGGGGCGACCCCCCACACCGGGGAGCTGTTTTTT.

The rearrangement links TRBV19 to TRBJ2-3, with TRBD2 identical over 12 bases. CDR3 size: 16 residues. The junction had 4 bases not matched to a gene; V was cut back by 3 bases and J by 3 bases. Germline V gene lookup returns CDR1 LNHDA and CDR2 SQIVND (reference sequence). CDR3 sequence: CASSIRLAGATDTQYF. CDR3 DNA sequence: TGTGCCAGTAGTATTCGACTAGCGGGAGCGACAGATACGCAGTATTTT.

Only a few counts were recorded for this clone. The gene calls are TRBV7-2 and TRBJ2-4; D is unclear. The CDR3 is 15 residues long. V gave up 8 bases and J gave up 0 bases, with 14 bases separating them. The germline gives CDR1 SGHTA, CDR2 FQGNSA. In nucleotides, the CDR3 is TGTGCCAGCGCCGGCGGCGGTACAGCCAAAAACATTCAGTACTTC. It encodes CASAGGGTAKNIQYF.

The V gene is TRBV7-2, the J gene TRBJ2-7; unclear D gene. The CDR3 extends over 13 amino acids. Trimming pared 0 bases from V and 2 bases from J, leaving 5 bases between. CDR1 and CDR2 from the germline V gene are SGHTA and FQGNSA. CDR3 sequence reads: CASSLASPYEQYF. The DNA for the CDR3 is TGTGCCAGCAGCTTAGCGAGTCCCTACGAGCAGTACTTC.

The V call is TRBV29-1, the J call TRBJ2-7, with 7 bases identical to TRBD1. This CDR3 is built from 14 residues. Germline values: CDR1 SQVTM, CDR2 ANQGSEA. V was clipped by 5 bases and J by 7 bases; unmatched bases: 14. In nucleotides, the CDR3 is TGCAGCGTTAGAGACAGGGACGGGTTGTGGGAGCAGTACTTC. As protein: CSVRDRDGLWEQYF.

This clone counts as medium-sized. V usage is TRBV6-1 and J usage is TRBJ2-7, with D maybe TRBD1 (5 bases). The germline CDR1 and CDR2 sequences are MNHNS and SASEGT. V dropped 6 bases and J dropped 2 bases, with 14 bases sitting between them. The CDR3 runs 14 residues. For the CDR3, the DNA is TGTGCCAGCAGCACCACAGGTAGGGCCTACGAGCAGTACTTC. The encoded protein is CASSTTGRAYEQYF.

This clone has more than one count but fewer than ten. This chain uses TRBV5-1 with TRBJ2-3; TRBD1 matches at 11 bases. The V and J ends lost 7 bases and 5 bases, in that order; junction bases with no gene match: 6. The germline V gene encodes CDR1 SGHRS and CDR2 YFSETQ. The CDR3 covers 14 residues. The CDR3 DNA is TGCGCCAGCTCGGACAGGGGGCGAGGAGATACGCAGTATTTT. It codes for CASSDRGRGDTQYF.

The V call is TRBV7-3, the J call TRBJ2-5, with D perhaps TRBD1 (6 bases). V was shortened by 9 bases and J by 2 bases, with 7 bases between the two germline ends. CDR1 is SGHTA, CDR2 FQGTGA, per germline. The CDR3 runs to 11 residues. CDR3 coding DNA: TGTGCCAGAAGGGGGCAAGAGACCCAGTACTTC. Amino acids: CARRGQETQYF.

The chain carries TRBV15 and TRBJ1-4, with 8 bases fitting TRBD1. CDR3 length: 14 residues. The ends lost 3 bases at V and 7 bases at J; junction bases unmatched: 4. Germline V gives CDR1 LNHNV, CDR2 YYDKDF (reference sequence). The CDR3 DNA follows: TGTGCCACCAGCAGGGACAGGGCTGGTGAAAAACTGTTTTTT. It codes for CATSRDRAGEKLFF.

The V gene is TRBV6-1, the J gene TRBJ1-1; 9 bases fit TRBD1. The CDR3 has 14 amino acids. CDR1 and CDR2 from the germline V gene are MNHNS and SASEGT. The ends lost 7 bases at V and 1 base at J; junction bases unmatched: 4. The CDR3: CASKQGAANTEAFF. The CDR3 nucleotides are TGTGCCAGCAAACAGGGGGCCGCGAACACTGAAGCTTTCTTT.

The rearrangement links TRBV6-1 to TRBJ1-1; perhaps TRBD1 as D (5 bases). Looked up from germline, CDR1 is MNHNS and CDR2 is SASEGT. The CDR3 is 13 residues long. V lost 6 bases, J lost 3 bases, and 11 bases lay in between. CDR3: CASSARVDTEAFF. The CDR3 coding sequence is TGTGCCAGCAGCGCCAGGGTGGACACTGAAGCTTTCTTT.

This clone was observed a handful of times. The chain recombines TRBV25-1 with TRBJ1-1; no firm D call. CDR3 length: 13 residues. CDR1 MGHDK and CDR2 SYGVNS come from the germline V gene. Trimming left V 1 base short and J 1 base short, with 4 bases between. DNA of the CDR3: TGTGCCAGCAGTGAATGGGCGAACACTGAAGCTTTCTTT. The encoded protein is CASSEWANTEAFF.

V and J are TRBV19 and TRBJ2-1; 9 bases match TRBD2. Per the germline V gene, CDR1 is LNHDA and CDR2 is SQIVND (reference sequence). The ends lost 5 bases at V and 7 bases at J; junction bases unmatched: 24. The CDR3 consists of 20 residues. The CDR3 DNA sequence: TGTGCCAGTAGTCTACGCGGGACCGACCAGCGGGAGGCCTCACGGAATGAGCAGTTCTTC. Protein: CASSLRGTDQREASRNEQFF.

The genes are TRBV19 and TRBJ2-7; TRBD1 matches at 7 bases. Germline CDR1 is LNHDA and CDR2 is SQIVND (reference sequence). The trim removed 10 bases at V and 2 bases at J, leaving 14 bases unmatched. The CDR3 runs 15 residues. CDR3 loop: CATKVGRTGPYEQYF. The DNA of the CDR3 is TGTGCCACCAAGGTTGGTAGGACAGGTCCCTACGAGCAGTACTTC.

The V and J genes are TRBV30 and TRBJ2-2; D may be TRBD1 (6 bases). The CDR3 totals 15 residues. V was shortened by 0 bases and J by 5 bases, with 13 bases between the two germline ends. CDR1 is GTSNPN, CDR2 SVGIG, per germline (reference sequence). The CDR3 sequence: CAWSVRQGYTGELFF. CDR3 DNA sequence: TGTGCCTGGAGTGTACGCCAGGGGTATACCGGGGAGCTGTTTTTT. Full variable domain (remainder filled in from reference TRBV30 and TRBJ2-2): SQTIHQWPATLVQPVGSPLSLECTVEGTSNPNLYWYRQAAGRGLQLLFYSVGIGQISSEVPQNLSASRPQDRQFILSSKKLLLSDSGFYLCAWSVRQGYTGELFFGEGSRLTVL.

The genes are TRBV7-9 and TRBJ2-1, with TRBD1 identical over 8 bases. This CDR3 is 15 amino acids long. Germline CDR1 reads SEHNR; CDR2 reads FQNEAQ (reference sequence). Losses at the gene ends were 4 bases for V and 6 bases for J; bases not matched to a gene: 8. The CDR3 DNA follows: TGTGCCAGCAGCTCAACAGGGGGAAAGGGCAATGAGCAGTTCTTC. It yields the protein CASSSTGGKGNEQFF.

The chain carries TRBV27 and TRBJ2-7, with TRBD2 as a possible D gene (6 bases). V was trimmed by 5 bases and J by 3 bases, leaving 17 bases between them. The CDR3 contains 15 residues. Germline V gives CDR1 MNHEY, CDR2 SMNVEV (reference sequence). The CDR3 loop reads CASSHGLPTDYEQYF. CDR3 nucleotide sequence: TGTGCCAGCAGTCACGGACTACCGACTGACTACGAGCAGTACTTC.